This entry lists 8 T cell receptor beta chains sequenced from one sample in a study of Graves' ophthalmopathy and Graves' hyperthyroidism. Amplified TCR beta CDR3 regions were obtained using RNA transcripts as template. Scientists carried out first-round RT-PCR using HTBI primers and then a second-round multiplex PCR. TCRdb independently ran MiXCR on the multiplex PCR reads; one entry per CDR3 protein. The sample has about 230,000 distinct CDR3 sequences; roughly 50% are singletons. Sequenced sample: peripheral blood. All receptors come from an adult man with Graves' ophthalmopathy.

This chain connects TRBV9 to TRBJ2-5; D remains ambiguous. There are 15 residues in the CDR3. Trimming took off 3 bases at V and 1 base at J, with 13 bases between the two ends. The germline V gene encodes CDR1 SGDLS and CDR2 YYNGEE. The CDR3: CASSARPISQETQYF. The CDR3 bases are TGTGCCAGCAGCGCCCGACCGATCTCCCAAGAGACCCAGTACTTC.

There are many counts of this clonotype. As DNA, the CDR3 is TGCGCCAGTGGGACCCCCGGCGGCAATCAGCCCCAGCATTTT. Encoded protein: CASGTPGGNQPQHF. The V and J genes are TRBV10-1 and TRBJ1-5, with D perhaps TRBD1 (5 bases). CDR3 length: 14 residues. V was trimmed by 9 bases and J by 2 bases, leaving 14 bases between them. Germline V gene data show CDR1 as WNHNN and CDR2 as SYGVQD (reference sequence).

CDR3 sequence reads: CASSRTGASPLHF. In nucleotides, the CDR3 is TGTGCCAGCAGCCGGACAGGGGCATCACCCCTCCACTTT. The chain has TRBV7-2 and TRBJ1-6; TRBD1 matches at 9 bases. The CDR3 runs to 13 residues. Trimming took 5 bases from V and 10 from J; bases not matched to a gene: 3. CDR1 and CDR2 from the germline V gene are SGHTA and FQGNSA.

This clonotype has more than one count but fewer than ten. The V and J genes are TRBV29-1 and TRBJ1-5, with unresolved D. CDR1 and CDR2 (germline): SQVTM, ANQGSEA. Trimming took off 3 bases at V and 2 bases at J, with 14 bases between the two ends. This CDR3 is built from 15 residues. The CDR3 DNA is TGCAGCGTTGATATCCCCAGGCCTTGCAATCAGCCCCAGCATTTT. Translation: CSVDIPRPCNQPQHF.

The CDR3 DNA sequence: TGCAGTGCTATCTCACAGGGGAGTCGTGGCTACACCTTC. Encoded protein: CSAISQGSRGYTF. The chain joins TRBV20-1 to TRBJ1-2, with 7 bases aligning to TRBD1. CDR3 length equals 13 residues. Germline V gives CDR1 DFQATT, CDR2 SNEGSKA (reference sequence). Germline trimming cut 4 bases from V and 7 bases from J; bases unmatched to any gene: 9.

The chain has TRBV10-3 and TRBJ1-5, with D possibly matching TRBD1 (5 bases). CDR3 size: 14 residues. The V and J ends lost 10 bases and 2 bases respectively, with 15 bases between them. Looked up from germline, CDR1 is ENHRY and CDR2 is SYGVKD. This CDR3 reads CASRRVGGNQPQHF. CDR3 coding DNA: TGTGCCAGCAGGCGTGTAGGGGGCAATCAGCCCCAGCATTTT.

The chain employs TRBV12-3 or TRBV12-4 and TRBJ1-6, with D possibly matching TRBD1 (5 bases). V lost 5 bases and J 9 bases, leaving 20 bases between the germline ends. CDR3 size: 16 residues. The CDR3 region has the DNA TGTGCCAGCAGTACCGGAACATGGATAACAGGTTCACCCCTCCACTTT. Protein: CASSTGTWITGSPLHF.

This clonotype was seen a handful of times. The genes are TRBV20-1 and TRBJ2-7; TRBD2 matches at 7 bases. The trim removed 5 bases at V and 7 bases at J, leaving 11 bases unmatched. CDR3 size: 13 residues. Germline values: CDR1 DFQATT, CDR2 SNEGSKA (reference sequence). The CDR3 spells CSAESGAEGEQYF. CDR3 sequence (DNA): TGCAGTGCTGAAAGCGGGGCCGAGGGAGAGCAGTACTTC.